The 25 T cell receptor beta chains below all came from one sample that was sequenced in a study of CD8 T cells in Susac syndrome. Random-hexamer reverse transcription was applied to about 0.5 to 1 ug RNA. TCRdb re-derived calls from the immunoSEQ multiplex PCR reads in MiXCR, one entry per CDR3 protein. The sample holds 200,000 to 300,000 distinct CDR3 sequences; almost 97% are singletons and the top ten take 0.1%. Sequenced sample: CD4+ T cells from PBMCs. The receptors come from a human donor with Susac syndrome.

The CDR3 coding sequence is TGCAGTGCTCCGGGACTTGTGAGCAATCAGCCCCAGCATTTT. Translated: CSAPGLVSNQPQHF. The rearrangement uses TRBV20-1 and TRBJ1-5, with a weak D call TRBD1 (5 bases). The CDR3 is made up of 14 amino acids. CDR1 and CDR2 from the germline V gene are DFQATT and SNEGSKA (reference sequence). The ends were cut back, 5 bases at V and 1 base at J, with 12 bases in the middle.

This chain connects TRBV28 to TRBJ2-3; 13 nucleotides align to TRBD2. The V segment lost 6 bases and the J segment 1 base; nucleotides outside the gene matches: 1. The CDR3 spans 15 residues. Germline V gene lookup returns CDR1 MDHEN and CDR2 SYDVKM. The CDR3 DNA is TGTGCCAGCAGGGGGACTAGCGGGGGCACAGATACGCAGTATTTT. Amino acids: CASRGTSGGTDTQYF.

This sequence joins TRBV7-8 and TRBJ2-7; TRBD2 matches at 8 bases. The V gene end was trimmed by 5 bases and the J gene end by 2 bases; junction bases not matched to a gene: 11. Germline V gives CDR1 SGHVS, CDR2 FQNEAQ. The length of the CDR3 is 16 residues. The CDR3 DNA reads TGTGCCAGCAGCGACTACCGAACTAGCGGCCCCTACGAGCAGTACTTC. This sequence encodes CASSDYRTSGPYEQYF.

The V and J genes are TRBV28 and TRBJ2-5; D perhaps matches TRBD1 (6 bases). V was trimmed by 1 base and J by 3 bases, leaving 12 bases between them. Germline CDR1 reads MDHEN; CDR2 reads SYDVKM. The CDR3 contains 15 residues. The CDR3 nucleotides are TGTGCCAGCAGTTTATTGAACAGGGAAGAAGAGACCCAGTACTTC. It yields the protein CASSLLNREEETQYF.

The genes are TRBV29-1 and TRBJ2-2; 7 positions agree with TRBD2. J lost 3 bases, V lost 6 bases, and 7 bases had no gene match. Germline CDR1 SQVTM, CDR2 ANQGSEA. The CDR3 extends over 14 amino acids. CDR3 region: CSVGSGPDTGELFF. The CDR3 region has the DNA TGCAGCGTCGGTAGCGGGCCGGACACCGGGGAGCTGTTTTTT.

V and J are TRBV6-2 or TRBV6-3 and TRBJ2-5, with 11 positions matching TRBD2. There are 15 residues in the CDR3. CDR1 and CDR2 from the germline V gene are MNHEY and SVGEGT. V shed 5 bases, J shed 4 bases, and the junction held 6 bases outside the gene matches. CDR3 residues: CASSPPTSGRETQYF. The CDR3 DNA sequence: TGTGCCAGCAGTCCTCCCACTAGCGGGAGAGAGACCCAGTACTTC.

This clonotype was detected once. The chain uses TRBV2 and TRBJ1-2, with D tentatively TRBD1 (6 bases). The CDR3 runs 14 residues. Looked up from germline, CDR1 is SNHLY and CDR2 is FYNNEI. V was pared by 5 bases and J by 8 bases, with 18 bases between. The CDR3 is CASSPQGYTLGYTF. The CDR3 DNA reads TGTGCCAGCAGTCCACAGGGATATACGTTAGGCTACACCTTC.

DNA for the CDR3: TGTGCCAGCAGTTTATCTGCGATAGGGGGAACAGATACGCAGTATTTT. Translating gives CASSLSAIGGTDTQYF. This sequence joins TRBV27 and TRBJ2-3; perhaps TRBD1 as D (6 bases). The V gene lost 0 bases and the J gene lost 3 bases, with 13 bases spanning the gap. This CDR3 has 16 amino acids. The germline CDR1 and CDR2 sequences are MNHEY and SMNVEV (reference sequence).

In DNA, the CDR3 is TGCAGCGTTCTAAAATGGGGGTCGGTGGGTGAAGGCACTGAAGCTTTCTTT. It codes for CSVLKWGSVGEGTEAFF. This chain joins TRBV29-1 and TRBJ1-1; D may be TRBD1 (5 bases). The CDR3 has 17 amino acids. Per the germline V gene, CDR1 is SQVTM and CDR2 is ANQGSEA. Trimming took off 5 bases at V and 4 bases at J, with 26 bases between the two ends.

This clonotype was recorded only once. CDR3 in DNA: TGTGCCAGCTCAGCGGGAGTCCTAGAGACCCAGTACTTC. Translating gives CASSAGVLETQYF. The chain employs TRBV18 and TRBJ2-5, with 7 bases aligning to TRBD2. This CDR3 is 13 amino acids long. Germline-derived CDR1 and CDR2 are KGHSH and LQKENI. V was pared by 5 bases and J by 4 bases, with 4 bases of the junction left unmatched.

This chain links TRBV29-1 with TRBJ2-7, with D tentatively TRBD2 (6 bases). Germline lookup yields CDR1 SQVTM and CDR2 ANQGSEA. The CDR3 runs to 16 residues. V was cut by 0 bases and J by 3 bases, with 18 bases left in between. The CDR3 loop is CSVEDRDGSWDYEQYF. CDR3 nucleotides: TGCAGCGTTGAAGATCGAGACGGGAGTTGGGACTACGAGCAGTACTTC.

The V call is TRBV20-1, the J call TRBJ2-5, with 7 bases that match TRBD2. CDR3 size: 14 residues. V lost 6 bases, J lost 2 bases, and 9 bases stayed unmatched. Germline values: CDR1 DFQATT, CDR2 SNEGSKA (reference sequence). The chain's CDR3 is CSAHTPGGQETQYF. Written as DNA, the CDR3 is TGCAGTGCCCACACCCCCGGGGGGCAAGAGACCCAGTACTTC.

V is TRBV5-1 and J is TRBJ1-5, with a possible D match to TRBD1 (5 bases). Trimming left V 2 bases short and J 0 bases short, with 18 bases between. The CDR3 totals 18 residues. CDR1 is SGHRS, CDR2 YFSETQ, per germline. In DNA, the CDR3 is TGCGCCAGCAGCTTCCTACCTCCCGACAGCTATAGCAATCAGCCCCAGCATTTT. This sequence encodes CASSFLPPDSYSNQPQHF.

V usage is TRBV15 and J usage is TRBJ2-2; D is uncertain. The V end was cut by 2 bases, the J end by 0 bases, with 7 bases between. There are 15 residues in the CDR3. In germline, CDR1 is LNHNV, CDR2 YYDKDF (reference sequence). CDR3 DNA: TGTGCCACCAGCAGAAACGGAGCGAACACCGGGGAGCTGTTTTTT. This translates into CATSRNGANTGELFF.

DNA of the CDR3: TGCAGTCCCAGCCCCTCCGGGGCCCTCAACTATGGCTACACCTTC. This encodes CSPSPSGALNYGYTF. This chain connects TRBV20-1 to TRBJ1-2; tentatively, D is TRBD1 (5 bases). The CDR3 covers 15 residues. V shed 8 bases and J shed 2 bases, with 21 bases lying between them. From germline, CDR1 is DFQATT and CDR2 SNEGSKA (reference sequence).

This CDR3 is CSARDRGNYGYTF. DNA for the CDR3: TGCAGTGCTAGAGACCGGGGGAACTATGGCTACACCTTC. The chain is built from TRBV20-1 and TRBJ1-2, with a tentative D call TRBD1 (5 bases). The CDR3 loop spans 13 amino acids. Germline lookup yields CDR1 DFQATT and CDR2 SNEGSKA (reference sequence). V was cut by 0 bases and J by 2 bases, with 7 bases left in between.

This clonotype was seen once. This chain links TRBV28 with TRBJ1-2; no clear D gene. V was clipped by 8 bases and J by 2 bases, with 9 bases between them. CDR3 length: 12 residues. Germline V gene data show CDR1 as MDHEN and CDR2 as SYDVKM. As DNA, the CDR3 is TGTGCCAGCCTGAGTTACAACTATGGCTACACCTTC. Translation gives CASLSYNYGYTF.

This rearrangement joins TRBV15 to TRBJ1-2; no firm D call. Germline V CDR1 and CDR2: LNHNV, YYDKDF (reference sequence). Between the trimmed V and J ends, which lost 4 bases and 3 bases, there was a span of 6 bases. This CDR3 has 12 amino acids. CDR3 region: CATSMGHYGYTF. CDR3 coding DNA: TGTGCCACCAGCATGGGCCACTATGGCTACACCTTC.

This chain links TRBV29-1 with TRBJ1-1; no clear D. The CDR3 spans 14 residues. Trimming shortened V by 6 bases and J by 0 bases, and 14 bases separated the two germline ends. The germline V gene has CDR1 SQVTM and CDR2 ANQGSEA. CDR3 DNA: TGCAGCGTAGACGGACCCCTCATGAACACTGAAGCTTTCTTT. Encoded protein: CSVDGPLMNTEAFF.

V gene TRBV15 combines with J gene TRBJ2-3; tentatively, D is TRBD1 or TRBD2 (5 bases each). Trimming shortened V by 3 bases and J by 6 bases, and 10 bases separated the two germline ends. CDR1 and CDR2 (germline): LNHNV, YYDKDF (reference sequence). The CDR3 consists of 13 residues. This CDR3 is CATSSGARDTQYF. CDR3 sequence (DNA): TGTGCCACCAGCAGCGGGGCGCGGGATACGCAGTATTTT.

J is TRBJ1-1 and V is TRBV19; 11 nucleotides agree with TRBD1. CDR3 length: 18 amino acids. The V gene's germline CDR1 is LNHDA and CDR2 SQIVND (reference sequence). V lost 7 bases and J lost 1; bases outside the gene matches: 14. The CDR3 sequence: CASNPPGQGGLGNTEAFF. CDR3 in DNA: TGTGCCAGTAACCCGCCGGGACAGGGGGGATTAGGGAACACTGAAGCTTTCTTT.

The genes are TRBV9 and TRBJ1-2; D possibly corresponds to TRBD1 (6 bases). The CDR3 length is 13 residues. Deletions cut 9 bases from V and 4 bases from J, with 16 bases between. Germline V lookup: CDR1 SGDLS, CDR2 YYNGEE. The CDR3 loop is CATSPQGLYGYTF. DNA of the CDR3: TGTGCCACATCGCCTCAGGGGCTCTATGGCTACACCTTC.

Here the CDR3 reads CASSVGGLGISTETQYF. In nucleotides, the CDR3 is TGTGCCAGCAGCGTAGGGGGACTAGGTATTTCTACGGAGACCCAGTACTTC. This chain links TRBV9 with TRBJ2-5, with TRBD2 matching over 8 bases. From germline, CDR1 is SGDLS and CDR2 YYNGEE. Trimming cost V 0 bases and J 5 bases; bases outside gene matches: 12. The CDR3 runs 17 residues.

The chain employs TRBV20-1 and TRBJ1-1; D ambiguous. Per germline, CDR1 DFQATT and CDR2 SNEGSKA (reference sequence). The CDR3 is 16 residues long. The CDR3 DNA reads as TGCGGAGCTACGGGTCCAAAAGGGCGAACGAACACTGAAGCTTTCTTT. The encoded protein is CGATGPKGRTNTEAFF.

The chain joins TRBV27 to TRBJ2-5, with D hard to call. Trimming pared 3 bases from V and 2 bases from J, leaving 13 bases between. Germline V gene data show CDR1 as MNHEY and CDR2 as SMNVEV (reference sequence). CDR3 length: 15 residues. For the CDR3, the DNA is TGTGCCAGCAGTTTTGGGCTCTATGGGCAAGAGACCCAGTACTTC. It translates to CASSFGLYGQETQYF.